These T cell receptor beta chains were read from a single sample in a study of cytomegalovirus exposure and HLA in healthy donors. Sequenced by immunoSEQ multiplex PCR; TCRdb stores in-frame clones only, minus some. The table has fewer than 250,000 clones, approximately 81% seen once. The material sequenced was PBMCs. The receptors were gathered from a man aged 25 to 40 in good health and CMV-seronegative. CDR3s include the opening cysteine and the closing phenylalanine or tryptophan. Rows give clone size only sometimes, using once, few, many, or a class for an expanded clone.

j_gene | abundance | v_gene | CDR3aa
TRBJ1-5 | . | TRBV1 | CTSSQECRQSLPSNQPQHF
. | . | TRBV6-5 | CASTSGEYEQYF
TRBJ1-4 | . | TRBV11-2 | CASSLRGFNEKLFF
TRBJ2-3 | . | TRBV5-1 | CASRRAGETSTDTQYF
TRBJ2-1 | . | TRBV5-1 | CVSSSWSWLHYNEQFF
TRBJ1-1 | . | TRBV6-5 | CASSSFGGSTEAFF
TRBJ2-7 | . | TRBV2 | CASMGGYEQYF
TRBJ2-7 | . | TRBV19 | CAASVGAGDYEQYF
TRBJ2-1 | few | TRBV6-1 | CASSRGSYNEQFF
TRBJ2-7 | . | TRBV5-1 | CASSLETGSSYEQYF
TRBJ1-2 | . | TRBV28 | CASSSLNYGYTF
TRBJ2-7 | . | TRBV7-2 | CASRLERGGHEQYF
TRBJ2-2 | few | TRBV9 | CASSVGDTNTGELFF
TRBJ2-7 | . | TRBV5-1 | CASSLAQGPYEQYF
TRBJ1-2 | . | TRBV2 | CASSRDRGVDGYTF